These T cell receptor beta chains were read from a single sample in a study of T cell responses to AZD1222 COVID-19 vaccine. Sequencing was performed with immunoSEQ multiplex PCR; in TCRdb, only in-frame clones are kept and a portion is missing. In the table there are roughly 130,000 clones, around 90% of which are singletons. Source: peripheral blood, taken on day 0 of AZD1222 vaccination. The source of these receptors is an adult in good health. Each CDR3 is given with its conserved first and last residue. The D gene is left open where the match is weak. Clone size is given for some rows only: seen once, a few or many times, or a class if the clone is expanded.

CDR3: CASSLASDADEQFF; DNA: TGTGCCAGCAGCTTAGCGTCGGATGCTGATGAGCAGTTCTTC; size: NA; J: TRBJ2-1; D: NA; V: TRBV7-9
CDR3: CASSRGGTDNYGYTF; DNA: TGTGCCAGCTCACGCGGCGGGACGGATAACTATGGCTACACCTTC; size: NA; J: TRBJ1-2; D: NA; V: TRBV18
CDR3: CASRGTGAIYEQYF; DNA: TGTGCCAGCAGGGGGACAGGGGCGATTTACGAGCAGTACTTC; size: NA; J: TRBJ2-7; D: TRBD1; V: TRBV25-1
CDR3: CASSDPTGVEETQYF; DNA: TGTGCCAGCAGTGACCCGACAGGGGTGGAAGAGACCCAGTACTTC; size: NA; J: TRBJ2-5; D: TRBD1; V: TRBV2
CDR3: CASTRRTDTEAFF; DNA: TGTGCCAGCACCCGACGGACAGACACTGAAGCTTTCTTT; size: NA; J: TRBJ1-1; D: NA; V: TRBV12-3/TRBV12-4
CDR3: CASSFGPGNTIYF; DNA: TGTGCCAGCAGCTTCGGACCGGGAAACACCATATATTTT; size: NA; J: TRBJ1-3; D: NA; V: TRBV5-6
CDR3: CSVVWSWHGEKLFF; DNA: TGCAGCGTTGTGTGGTCGTGGCATGGTGAAAAACTGTTTTTT; size: NA; J: TRBJ1-4; D: NA; V: TRBV29-1
CDR3: CASSLGGPVSEKLFF; DNA: TGTGCCAGCAGCTTAGGTGGGCCGGTTTCTGAAAAACTGTTTTTT; size: NA; J: TRBJ1-4; D: NA; V: TRBV7-8
CDR3: CAWTNDRVGEKLFF; DNA: TGTGCCTGGACCAACGACAGGGTGGGTGAAAAACTGTTTTTT; size: NA; J: TRBJ1-4; D: TRBD1; V: TRBV30
CDR3: CASSPTSGADTQYF; DNA: TGTGCCAGCAGCCCGACTAGCGGGGCAGATACGCAGTATTTT; size: once; J: TRBJ2-3; D: TRBD2; V: TRBV7-7
CDR3: CASSSQGFPYNEQFF; DNA: TGTGCCAGCAGCTCACAGGGGTTTCCCTACAATGAGCAGTTCTTC; size: NA; J: TRBJ2-1; D: TRBD1; V: TRBV3-1/TRBV3-2
CDR3: CASRDQGTDTEAFF; DNA: TGTGCCAGCAGGGACCAGGGAACCGACACTGAAGCTTTCTTT; size: NA; J: TRBJ1-1; D: NA; V: TRBV2
CDR3: CASSDSVGGGYNEQFF; DNA: TGTGCCAGCAGTGACTCTGTGGGGGGCGGATACAATGAGCAGTTCTTC; size: few; J: TRBJ2-1; D: NA; V: TRBV6-4
CDR3: CASSEWAGGEQYF; DNA: TGTGCCAGCAGTGAATGGGCCGGAGGCGAGCAGTACTTC; size: NA; J: TRBJ2-7; D: NA; V: TRBV2
CDR3: CASSVEPGGGEPQHF; DNA: TGTGCCAGCAGCGTAGAACCAGGGGGCGGGGAACCCCAGCATTTT; size: NA; J: TRBJ1-5; D: TRBD1; V: TRBV9
CDR3: CASSGDGGASDTQYF; DNA: TGTGCCAGCAGCGGAGACGGGGGGGCATCAGATACGCAGTATTTT; size: NA; J: TRBJ2-3; D: TRBD2; V: TRBV9
CDR3: CSVEASGTGGSGANVLTF; DNA: TGCAGCGTTGAAGCTTCTGGGACAGGGGGCTCTGGGGCCAACGTCCTGACTTTC; size: NA; J: TRBJ2-6; D: TRBD1; V: TRBV29-1
CDR3: CASSLDRLTDTQYF; DNA: TGCGCCAGCAGCTTGGACAGGCTCACAGATACGCAGTATTTT; size: NA; J: TRBJ2-3; D: NA; V: TRBV5-1
CDR3: CASSFGQNEAFF; DNA: TGTGCCAGCAGTTTCGGACAGAACGAAGCTTTCTTT; size: few; J: TRBJ1-1; D: NA; V: TRBV28
CDR3: CAISGAGTSGPNEQFF; DNA: TGTGCCATCAGTGGTGCCGGGACTAGCGGGCCCAATGAGCAGTTCTTC; size: NA; J: TRBJ2-1; D: TRBD2; V: TRBV10-3
CDR3: CASSTQAHTGELFF; DNA: TGTGCCAGCAGTACACAGGCACACACCGGGGAGCTGTTTTTT; size: NA; J: TRBJ2-2; D: NA; V: TRBV6-2/TRBV6-3
CDR3: CASSSAQGNNEQFF; DNA: TGTGCCAGCAGTTCCGCACAGGGGAACAATGAGCAGTTCTTC; size: NA; J: TRBJ2-1; D: TRBD1; V: TRBV27
CDR3: CASSNRGGYTF; DNA: TGTGCCAGCAGCAACAGGGGTGGCTACACCTTC; size: NA; J: TRBJ1-2; D: TRBD1; V: TRBV11-2
CDR3: CASSRAGFSTDTQYF; DNA: TGTGCCAGCAGCCGGGCGGGATTTAGCACAGATACGCAGTATTTT; size: NA; J: TRBJ2-3; D: NA; V: TRBV6-2/TRBV6-3
CDR3: CASSPLTGTGSNQPQHF; DNA: TGTGCCAGCTCACCATTAACCGGGACAGGAAGCAATCAGCCCCAGCATTTT; size: NA; J: TRBJ1-5; D: TRBD1; V: TRBV18
CDR3: CASSETGTGATNEKLFF; DNA: TGTGCCAGCAGTGAGACCGGGACAGGGGCAACTAATGAAAAACTGTTTTTT; size: few; J: TRBJ1-4; D: TRBD1; V: TRBV6-1
CDR3: CATQDRGRSGANVLTF; DNA: TGTGCCACCCAGGACAGGGGACGCTCTGGGGCCAACGTCCTGACTTTC; size: NA; J: TRBJ2-6; D: TRBD1; V: TRBV19
CDR3: CASSIDRRRDEQYF; DNA: TGTGCCAGTAGTATAGATCGGAGGAGAGACGAGCAGTACTTC; size: NA; J: TRBJ2-7; D: NA; V: TRBV19
CDR3: CASGKGAGQGARGNTIYF; DNA: TGTGCCAGCGGCAAAGGGGCCGGGCAGGGGGCGAGGGGAAACACCATATATTTT; size: NA; J: TRBJ1-3; D: TRBD1; V: TRBV27
CDR3: CASSELGGGPYNEQFF; DNA: TGTGCCAGCAGTGAATTGGGGGGGGGACCCTACAATGAGCAGTTCTTC; size: NA; J: TRBJ2-1; D: TRBD2; V: TRBV11-2
CDR3: CASSITGGGTDTQYF; DNA: TGTGCCAGTAGTATAACGGGAGGGGGCACAGATACGCAGTATTTT; size: once; J: TRBJ2-3; D: TRBD2; V: TRBV19
CDR3: CAISDSKNGNQPQHF; DNA: TGTGCCATCAGTGACAGTAAAAACGGCAATCAGCCCCAGCATTTT; size: NA; J: TRBJ1-5; D: NA; V: TRBV10-3
CDR3: CASRKERVPRTEAFF; DNA: TGTGCCAGCAGAAAAGAGAGGGTTCCCCGCACTGAAGCTTTCTTT; size: few; J: TRBJ1-1; D: NA; V: TRBV11-1
CDR3: CASSAYRPDFTEAFF; DNA: TGTGCCAGCAGCGCTTATAGGCCAGATTTCACTGAAGCTTTCTTT; size: NA; J: TRBJ1-1; D: NA; V: TRBV3-1/TRBV3-2
CDR3: CAWSVRQEEKLFF; DNA: TGTGCCTGGAGTGTCAGGCAGGAAGAAAAACTGTTTTTT; size: NA; J: TRBJ1-4; D: NA; V: TRBV30
CDR3: CASRRASYEQYF; DNA: TGTGCCAGCAGGAGGGCCTCCTACGAGCAGTACTTC; size: NA; J: TRBJ2-7; D: NA; V: TRBV2
CDR3: CASSSGQERINEKLFF; DNA: TGTGCCAGCAGTTCGGGACAGGAGAGGATCAATGAAAAACTGTTTTTT; size: NA; J: TRBJ1-4; D: TRBD1; V: TRBV28
CDR3: CASSVAGGKDTQYF; DNA: TGTGCCAGCAGCGTAGCTGGGGGCAAAGATACGCAGTATTTT; size: once; J: TRBJ2-3; D: NA; V: TRBV9
CDR3: CASSSGREETQYF; DNA: TGTGCCAGCTCATCCGGCCGGGAAGAGACCCAGTACTTC; size: NA; J: TRBJ2-5; D: NA; V: TRBV18
CDR3: CASSLRPLSYEQYF; DNA: TGTGCCAGCAGTCTACGACCTCTTTCCTACGAGCAGTACTTC; size: few; J: TRBJ2-7; D: NA; V: TRBV27
CDR3: CASSVSAVLAGNTIYF; DNA: TGTGCCAGCAGCGTTTCAGCTGTGTTGGCTGGAAACACCATATATTTT; size: once; J: TRBJ1-3; D: NA; V: TRBV9
CDR3: CASGPDGAPSPLHF; DNA: TGTGCTAGTGGTCCGGACGGTGCCCCCTCACCCCTCCACTTT; size: NA; J: TRBJ1-6; D: NA; V: TRBV12-5
CDR3: CASSVEGGAGELFF; DNA: TGTGCCAGCAGCGTCGAGGGTGGTGCCGGGGAGCTGTTTTTT; size: NA; J: TRBJ2-2; D: NA; V: TRBV9
CDR3: CASRGATGHPGDTEAFF; DNA: TGCGCCAGCAGAGGTGCGACGGGACATCCCGGCGACACTGAAGCTTTCTTT; size: once; J: TRBJ1-1; D: NA; V: TRBV5-1
CDR3: CSVGFSSYEQYF; DNA: TGCAGCGTTGGGTTCAGCTCCTACGAGCAGTACTTC; size: NA; J: TRBJ2-7; D: NA; V: TRBV29-1
CDR3: CASSLGGSYGYTF; DNA: TGTGCCAGCAGCTTGGGGGGTTCCTATGGCTACACCTTC; size: NA; J: TRBJ1-2; D: NA; V: TRBV5-4
CDR3: CATRDSSYEQYF; DNA: TGTGCCACCCGGGACAGCTCCTACGAGCAGTACTTC; size: NA; J: TRBJ2-7; D: TRBD1; V: TRBV6-6
CDR3: CASSRASYEQYF; DNA: TGTGCCAGCAGCAGGGCTTCCTACGAGCAGTACTTC; size: NA; J: TRBJ2-7; D: NA; V: TRBV2
CDR3: CASSPPLRGQDTQYF; DNA: TGTGCCAGCTCACCACCGCTCAGGGGGCAAGATACGCAGTATTTT; size: NA; J: TRBJ2-3; D: TRBD1; V: TRBV18
CDR3: CATSDLRTNSIEPHNEQFF; DNA: TGTGCCACCAGTGATTTGCGGACGAACTCGATCGAACCTCACAATGAGCAGTTCTTC; size: NA; J: TRBJ2-1; D: NA; V: TRBV24-1
CDR3: CSVEHSDKTFYGYTF; DNA: TGCAGCGTTGAGCATTCGGACAAGACTTTCTATGGCTACACCTTC; size: once; J: TRBJ1-2; D: NA; V: TRBV29-1
CDR3: CASSYGQAGYEQYF; DNA: TGTGCCAGCAGCTACGGACAGGCTGGTTACGAGCAGTACTTC; size: few; J: TRBJ2-7; D: TRBD1; V: TRBV5-5
CDR3: CASSLDRDPTNEKLFF; DNA: TGCGCCAGCAGCCTGGACAGGGATCCCACTAATGAAAAACTGTTTTTT; size: NA; J: TRBJ1-4; D: TRBD1; V: TRBV4-1
CDR3: CASSSITLNYGYTF; DNA: TGTGCCAGCAGTTCCATTACACTCAACTATGGCTACACCTTC; size: NA; J: TRBJ1-2; D: NA; V: TRBV28
CDR3: CASSLGMGREQYF; DNA: TGTGCCAGCAGCTTAGGCATGGGGCGAGAGCAGTACTTC; size: NA; J: TRBJ2-7; D: NA; V: TRBV7-3